The present entry profiles one T cell receptor beta chain with its context. With 0 bases removed from V and 0 bases from J, the gap between germline ends came to 15 bases. The CDR3 consists of 16 residues. Germline V gene lookup returns CDR1 GTSNPN and CDR2 SVGIG (reference sequence). This sample was taken from a study of CD8 T cells in Susac syndrome. Random hexamers served to reverse transcribe roughly 0.45 to 1 ug RNA. MiXCR, applied by TCRdb to the immunoSEQ multiplex PCR reads, yields one record per CDR3 protein. The sample includes 120,000 or so distinct CDR3 sequences, approximately 96% of them seen just once. TEMRA cells were enriched by FACS, while CD8+ and CD4+ T cells were obtained through a negative isolation that was performed magnetically.

The J gene is TRBJ2-7, the V gene TRBV30, with unresolved D. The receptor comes from a human donor with Susac syndrome. Material: CD8+ T cells from PBMCs. CDR3 protein: CAWSVRVSSPSYEQYF. The CDR3 DNA reads TGTGCCTGGAGTGTAAGAGTCTCCAGTCCCTCCTACGAGCAGTACTTC.